This TCR beta chain was observed in a study of OX40 agonist ivuxolimab in advanced cancers. Study details: A mean age of approximately 60 years, range roughly 20 to 90, was recorded, and approximately 85% were male.

The data were produced by immunoSEQ multiplex PCR, yet TCRdb's version contains in-frame clones alone and is incomplete. The repertoire holds about 83,000 clones, with 80% to 90% as singletons. Remarks on this clone: The target antigen is unknown.

Points from the study as a whole: The mean number of expanded clones was higher in CD8+ T cells than in CD4+.

CDR1 is LNHDA and CDR2 is SQIVND in the germline V gene (reference sequence). This CDR3 spans 11 amino acids. V was pared by 5 bases and J by 2 bases, with 3 bases between. This sequence was found in an adult with an advanced solid tumor such as melanoma, head and neck, liver or kidney cancer. Source: CD4+ or CD8+ T cells sorted from blood, taken in a trial of the OX40 agonist ivuxolimab. V is TRBV19 and J is TRBJ1-2; D not resolved. CDR3 sequence reads: CASSVNYGYTF. The CDR3 DNA is TGTGCCAGTAGTGTGAACTATGGCTACACCTTC.